One sample yielded the 10 T cell receptor beta chains listed below, sequenced in a study of breast tumors, draining lymph nodes, adjacent tissues. TCRdb used MiXCR to reprocess the multiplex PCR reads, holding one entry per CDR3 protein. The sample lists 50,000 to 55,000 distinct CDR3 sequences, roughly 39% occurring once. Sequenced sample: breast tumor tissue. All receptors come from a female donor with breast cancer. Some clones in this sample may be carry-over from other donors' samples.

The chain couples TRBV12-3 or TRBV12-4 to TRBJ2-5; D perhaps matches TRBD2 (5 bases). The CDR3 contains 15 residues. Trimming stripped 3 bases from V and 5 bases from J, with 16 bases between. The DNA for the CDR3 is TGTGCCAGCAGTTTTAGCGTACGGGGAGCGGAGACCCAGTACTTC. It yields the protein CASSFSVRGAETQYF.

Comment on this clonotype: The conserved phenylalanine or tryptophan is not found at the CDR3 terminus, so this likely reflects a read error. The chain has TRBV2 and TRBJ2-1; D unresolved. CDR3 length equals 14 residues. Germline V gene sequence: CDR1 SNHLY, CDR2 FYNNEI. V was trimmed by 7 bases and J by 9 bases, leaving 19 bases between them. This chain's CDR3 is CASTRILAMGEQFL. CDR3 coding DNA: TGTGCCAGCACCAGGATTTTGGCAATGGGTGAGCAGTTCCTC.

This clonotype was counted many times. The chain uses TRBV10-2 and TRBJ1-4, with TRBD1 matching 7 bases. This CDR3 is built from 13 residues. The ends lost 3 bases at V and 11 bases at J; junction bases unmatched: 6. Germline assignment: CDR1 WSHSY and CDR2 SAAADI. The CDR3 DNA reads TGCGCCAGCAGTGAAGGGGCCAGGGGGAAACTGTTTTTT. It is translated as CASSEGARGKLFF.

The J gene is TRBJ2-2, the V gene TRBV18; D perhaps matches TRBD2 (5 bases). The CDR3 is made up of 16 amino acids. V lost 1 base and J lost 7, with 16 bases in between. CDR1 and CDR2 from the germline V gene are KGHSH and LQKENI. CDR3 loop: CASSPRGGRADGELFF. As DNA, the CDR3 is TGTGCCAGCTCACCACGAGGAGGAAGGGCGGACGGGGAGCTGTTTTTT.

This clonotype was observed many times. The rearrangement uses TRBV28 and TRBJ1-4; D may be TRBD1 (6 bases). This CDR3 comprises 14 residues. In germline, CDR1 is MDHEN, CDR2 SYDVKM. Trimming left V 6 bases short and J 3 bases short, with 11 bases between. This CDR3 is CASSQSGANEKLFF. The CDR3 nucleotides read TGTGCCAGCAGCCAATCAGGGGCTAATGAAAAACTGTTTTTT.

This clonotype has a handful of counts. The chain has TRBV5-6 and TRBJ2-1; D is unresolved. The CDR3 runs to 16 residues. With 3 bases removed from V and 0 bases from J, the gap between germline ends came to 13 bases. In germline, CDR1 is SGHDT, CDR2 YYEEEE. In nucleotides, the CDR3 is TGTGCCAGCAGCTCCGGAACCTCACGCTCCTACAATGAGCAGTTCTTC. It specifies CASSSGTSRSYNEQFF.

This chain connects TRBV7-6 to TRBJ2-7, with TRBD2 matching 9 bases. Germline V gene data show CDR1 as SGHVS and CDR2 as FNYEAQ. The CDR3 covers 14 residues. The trim removed 1 base at V and 2 bases at J, leaving 0 bases unmatched. CDR3 sequence reads: CASSLGTSAYEQYF. The DNA of the CDR3 is TGTGCCAGCAGCTTAGGGACTAGCGCCTACGAGCAGTACTTC.

In the case of this clonotype: Just one base apart from a much larger clone, this may be a read error. This chain links TRBV6-1 with TRBJ1-2; D is ambiguous. Germline V gene data show CDR1 as MNHNS and CDR2 as SASEGT. CDR3 length: 14 amino acids. Trimming shortened V by 5 bases and J by 9 bases, and 19 bases separated the two germline ends. CDR3 residues: CASSHSGERLRYTF. CDR3 DNA: TGTGCCAGCAGTCACTCAGGAGAGAGGCTGCGCTACACCTTC.

Note on this clonotype: No conserved phenylalanine or tryptophan ends this CDR3, so it is likely a read error. The J gene is TRBJ1-2, the V gene TRBV19; D is unresolved. Germline lookup yields CDR1 LNHDA and CDR2 SQIVND (reference sequence). Trimming left V 7 bases short and J 2 bases short, with 14 bases between. The CDR3 spans 14 residues. CDR3 nucleotides: TGTGCCAGTAAACCCCCGGCAGAGAACTATGGCTACACCTCC. This codes for CASKPPAENYGYTS.

The chain joins TRBV6-2 or TRBV6-3 to TRBJ1-1; D gene ambiguous. CDR3 length: 12 amino acids. The V end was cut by 5 bases, the J end by 6 bases, with 10 bases between. CDR1 is MNHEY, CDR2 SVGEGT, per germline. The CDR3 DNA reads as TGTGCCAGCAGTAGCCCGGGGTCTGAAGCTTTCTTT. As protein: CASSSPGSEAFF.